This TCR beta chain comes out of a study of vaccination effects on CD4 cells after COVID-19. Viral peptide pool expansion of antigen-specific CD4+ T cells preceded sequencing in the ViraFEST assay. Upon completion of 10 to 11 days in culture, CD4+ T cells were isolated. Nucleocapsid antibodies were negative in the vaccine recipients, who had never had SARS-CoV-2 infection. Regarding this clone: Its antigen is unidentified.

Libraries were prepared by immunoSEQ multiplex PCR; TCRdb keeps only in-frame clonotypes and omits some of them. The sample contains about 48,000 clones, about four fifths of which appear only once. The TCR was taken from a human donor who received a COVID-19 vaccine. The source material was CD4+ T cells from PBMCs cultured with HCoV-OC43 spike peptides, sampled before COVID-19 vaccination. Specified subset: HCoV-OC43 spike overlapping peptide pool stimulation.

CDR3 sequence (DNA): TGTGCCAGCAGTCGATCTCCTATGACAGGGAACTATGGCTACACCTTC. Its protein is CASSRSPMTGNYGYTF. This chain links TRBV28 with TRBJ1-2, with 7 positions matching TRBD1. Germline V gene data show CDR1 as MDHEN and CDR2 as SYDVKM. This CDR3 is 16 amino acids long. V was pared by 5 bases and J by 2 bases, with 11 bases of the junction left unmatched.